The text below deals with one T cell receptor (beta chain). The data were produced by immunoSEQ multiplex PCR, yet TCRdb's version contains in-frame clones alone and is incomplete. The sample carries tens of thousands of clones, 60% to 80% recorded once. This entry comes from a study of STAT5B mutations in CD4+ large granular lymphocyte leukemia. The trim removed 8 bases at V and 0 bases at J, leaving 1 base unmatched. Per germline, CDR1 ENHRY and CDR2 SYGVKD. This CDR3 is 13 amino acids long. The sequence was collected from a human donor in good health. The chain is built from TRBV10-3 and TRBJ2-1, with TRBD1 matching over 7 bases. The specimen sequenced was CD4+ T cells from blood buffy coats. This CDR3 reads CAISGGSYNEQFF. The CDR3 nucleotides are TGTGCCATCTCAGGGGGCTCCTACAATGAGCAGTTCTTC.